What follows is one TCR beta chain and its context. This specimen comes from a study of blood T cell repertoires in COVID-19. Background on the study: Whether acute or convalescent, the COVID-19 samples came from the United States, Italy and Spain. Sources were T cells, B-cell-depleted T cells, or PBMCs; the material itself was cDNA or gDNA.

In the study's own analysis: Quantification of nucleated cells was approximated via reference gene primer amplification. The data were produced by immunoSEQ multiplex PCR, yet TCRdb's version contains in-frame clones alone and is incomplete. Clone size and the V and J calls come from that table; the DNA yielded D and trimming. The sample carries more than 350,000 clones, roughly 86% recorded once. Patients in Seattle were enrolled during active infection, then followed longitudinally. Specimen: peripheral blood. The source of this sequence is a woman in her thirties with COVID-19, enrolled during active disease.

CDR3 sequence: CASSRFGTGNEQYF. The CDR3 DNA reads as TGTGCCAGCAGCCGTTTTGGGACAGGGAACGAGCAGTACTTC. This chain joins TRBV16 and TRBJ2-7; 9 bases fit TRBD1. CDR3 length: 14 residues. V shed 4 bases, J shed 5 bases, and the junction held 6 bases outside the gene matches. Per germline, CDR1 KGHSY and CDR2 FQNENV. The entire variable domain, with the rest obtained from reference TRBV16 and TRBJ2-7, is as follows: GEEVAQTPKHLVRGEGQKAKLYCAPIKGHSYVFWYQQVLKNEFKFLISFQNENVFDETGMPKERFSAKCLPNSPCSLEIQATKLEDSAVYFCASSRFGTGNEQYFGPGTRLTVT.